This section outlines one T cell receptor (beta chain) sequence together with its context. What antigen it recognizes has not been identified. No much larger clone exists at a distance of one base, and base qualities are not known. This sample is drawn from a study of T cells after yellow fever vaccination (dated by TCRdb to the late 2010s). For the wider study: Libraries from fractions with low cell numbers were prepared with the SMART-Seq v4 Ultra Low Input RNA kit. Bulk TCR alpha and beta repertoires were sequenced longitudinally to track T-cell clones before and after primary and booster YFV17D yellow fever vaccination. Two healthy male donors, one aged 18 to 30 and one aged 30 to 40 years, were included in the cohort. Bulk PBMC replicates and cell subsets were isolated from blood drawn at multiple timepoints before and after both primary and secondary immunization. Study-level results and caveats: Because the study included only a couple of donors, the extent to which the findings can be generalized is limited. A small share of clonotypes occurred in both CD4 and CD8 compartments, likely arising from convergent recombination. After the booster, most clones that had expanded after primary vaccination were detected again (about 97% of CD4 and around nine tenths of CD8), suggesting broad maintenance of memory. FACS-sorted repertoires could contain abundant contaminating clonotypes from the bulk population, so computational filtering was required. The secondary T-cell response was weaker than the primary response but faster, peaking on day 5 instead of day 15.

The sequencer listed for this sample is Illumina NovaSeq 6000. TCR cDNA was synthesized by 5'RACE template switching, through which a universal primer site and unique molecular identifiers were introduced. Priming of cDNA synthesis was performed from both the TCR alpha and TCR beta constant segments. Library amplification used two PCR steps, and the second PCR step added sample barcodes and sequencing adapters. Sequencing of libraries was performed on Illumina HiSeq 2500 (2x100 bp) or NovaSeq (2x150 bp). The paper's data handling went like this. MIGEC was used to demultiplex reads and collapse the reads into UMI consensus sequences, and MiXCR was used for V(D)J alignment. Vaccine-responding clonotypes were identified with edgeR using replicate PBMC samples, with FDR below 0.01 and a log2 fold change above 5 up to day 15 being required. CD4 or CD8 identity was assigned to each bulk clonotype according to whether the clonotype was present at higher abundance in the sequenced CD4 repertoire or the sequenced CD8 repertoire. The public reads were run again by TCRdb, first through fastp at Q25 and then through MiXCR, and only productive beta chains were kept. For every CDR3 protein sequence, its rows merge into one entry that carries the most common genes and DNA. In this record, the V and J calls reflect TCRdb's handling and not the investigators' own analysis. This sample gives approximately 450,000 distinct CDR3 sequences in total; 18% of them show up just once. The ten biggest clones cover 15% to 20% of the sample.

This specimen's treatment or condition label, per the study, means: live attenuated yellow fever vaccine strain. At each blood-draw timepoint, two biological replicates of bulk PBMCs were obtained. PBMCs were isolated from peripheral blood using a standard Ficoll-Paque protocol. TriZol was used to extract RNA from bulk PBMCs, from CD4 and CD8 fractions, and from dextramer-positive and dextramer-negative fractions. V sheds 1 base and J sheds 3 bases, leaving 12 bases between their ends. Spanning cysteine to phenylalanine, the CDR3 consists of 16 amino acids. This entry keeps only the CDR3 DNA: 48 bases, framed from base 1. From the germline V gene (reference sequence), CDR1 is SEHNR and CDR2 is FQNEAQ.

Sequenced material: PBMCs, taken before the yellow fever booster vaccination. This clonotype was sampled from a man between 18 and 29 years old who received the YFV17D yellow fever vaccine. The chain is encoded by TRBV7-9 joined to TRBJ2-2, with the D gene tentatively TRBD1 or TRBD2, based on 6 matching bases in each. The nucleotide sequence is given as TGTGCCAGCAGCTTAGAGTACGGGGGCGACACCGGGGAGCTGTTTTTT. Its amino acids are CASSLEYGGDTGELFF.